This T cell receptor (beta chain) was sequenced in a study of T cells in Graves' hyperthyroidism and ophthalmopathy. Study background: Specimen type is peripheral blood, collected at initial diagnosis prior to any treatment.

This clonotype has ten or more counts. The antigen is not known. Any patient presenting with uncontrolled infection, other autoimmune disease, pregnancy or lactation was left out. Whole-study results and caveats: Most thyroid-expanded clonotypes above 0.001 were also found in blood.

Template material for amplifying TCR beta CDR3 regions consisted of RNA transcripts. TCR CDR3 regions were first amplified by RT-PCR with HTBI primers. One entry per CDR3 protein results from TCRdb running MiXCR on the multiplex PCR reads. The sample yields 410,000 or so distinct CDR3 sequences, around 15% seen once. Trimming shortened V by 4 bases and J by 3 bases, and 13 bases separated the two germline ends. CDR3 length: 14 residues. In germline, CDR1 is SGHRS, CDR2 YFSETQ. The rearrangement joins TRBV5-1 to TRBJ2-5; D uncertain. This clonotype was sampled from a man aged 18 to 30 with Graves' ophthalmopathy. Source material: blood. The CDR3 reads CASSAFGPEETQYF. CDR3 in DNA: TGCGCCAGCAGCGCCTTCGGACCTGAAGAGACCCAGTACTTC.